The entry below gives a single TCR beta chain sequence along with its context. The data originate from a study of OX40 agonist ivuxolimab in advanced cancers. Across the whole study: Patients got intravenous ivuxolimab at 0.01 to 10 mg/kg every 2 weeks.

Assay used: immunoSEQ multiplex PCR; TCRdb lists only in-frame clones, some missing. Here the sample spans roughly 43,000 clones, about 90% being singletons. Germline V gives CDR1 MDHEN, CDR2 SYDVKM. The ends were cut back, 5 bases at V and 1 base at J, with 12 bases in the middle. CDR3 length: 14 residues. The source material was CD4+ or CD8+ T cells sorted from blood, sampled in a trial of the OX40 agonist ivuxolimab. The receptor was derived from an adult with an advanced solid tumor such as melanoma, head and neck, liver or kidney cancer. The chain employs TRBV28 and TRBJ2-7; weak D call: TRBD2 (6 bases). The CDR3 loop is CASSPGTESYEQYF. CDR3 coding DNA: TGTGCCAGCAGTCCCGGGACTGAATCCTACGAGCAGTACTTC. The full variable domain, in which reference TRBV28 and TRBJ2-7 provide the parts outside the CDR3, is DVKVTQSSRYLVKRTGEKVFLECVQDMDHENMFWYRQDPGLGLRLIYFSYDVKMKEKGDIPEGYSVSREKKERFSLILESASTNQTSMYLCASSPGTESYEQYFGPGTRLTVT.